One and the same sample provided the 18 T cell receptor beta chains below, sequenced in a study of Ad26.COV2.S vaccination and SARS-CoV-2 variants. Specified treatment: roughly 20 received Ad26.COV2.S at low or high dose, single or two shots; 5 received placebo; per-sample allocation not given. Each sample was drawn 63 days after the first injection (of vaccine or placebo). The repertoire was sequenced with immunoSEQ multiplex PCR; TCRdb's copy has only in-frame clones and lacks some. The table records some 500,000 clones, 89% of them present only once. Sample: peripheral blood, taken in a trial of Ad26.COV2.S vaccine versus placebo. The origin of the receptors is a person aged 18-65 years who received the Ad26.COV2.S COVID-19 vaccine or a placebo.

J is TRBJ2-5 and V is TRBV9, with D unclear. V was cut by 0 bases and J by 5 bases, with 8 bases left in between. The CDR3 has 13 residues. Germline CDR1 SGDLS, CDR2 YYNGEE. CDR3 in DNA: TGTGCCAGCAGCGTAGACCTCGGGGAGACCCAGTACTTC. Encoded protein: CASSVDLGETQYF.

The chain joins TRBV5-1 to TRBJ1-1; the match to TRBD1 covers 7 bases. Germline CDR1 and CDR2: SGHRS and YFSETQ. The length of the CDR3 is 15 residues. The junction had 6 bases not matched to a gene; V was cut back by 0 bases and J by 4 bases. In DNA, the CDR3 is TGCGCCAGCAGCTTGGCCTGGCAGGGGGGCACTGAAGCTTTCTTT. Its translation: CASSLAWQGGTEAFF.

This chain uses TRBV7-9 with TRBJ1-4; 7 bases line up with TRBD1. The trim removed 5 bases at V and 5 bases at J, leaving 2 bases unmatched. Germline CDR1 SEHNR, CDR2 FQNEAQ (reference sequence). CDR3 length: 13 residues. CDR3 sequence (DNA): TGTGCCAGCAGCCGACAGGGCAATGAAAAACTGTTTTTT. Its protein product is CASSRQGNEKLFF.

The rearrangement uses TRBV19 and TRBJ2-6, with D possibly being TRBD1 (6 bases). Between the trimmed V and J ends, which lost 10 bases and 4 bases, there was a span of 23 bases. This CDR3 is 17 amino acids long. Germline assignment: CDR1 LNHDA and CDR2 SQIVND (reference sequence). The DNA of the CDR3 is TGTGCCACTAATCCGACAGGCGGCTCTTTAGGGGCCAACGTCCTGACTTTC. The encoded protein is CATNPTGGSLGANVLTF. Full variable domain (remainder filled in from reference TRBV19 and TRBJ2-6): DGGITQSPKYLFRKEGQNVTLSCEQNLNHDAMYWYRQDPGQGLRLIYYSQIVNDFQKGDIAEGYSVSREKKESFPLTVTSAQKNPTAFYLCATNPTGGSLGANVLTFGAGSRLTVL.

As for this clone: Other DNA sequences of this sample code for an identical CDR3. The gene calls are TRBV18 and TRBJ2-5; the D is unclear. V lost 2 bases, J lost 3 bases, and 7 bases lay in between. Germline CDR1 reads KGHSH; CDR2 reads LQKENI. This CDR3 contains 13 residues. In DNA, the CDR3 is TGTGCCAGCTCACCAGGGCTTGAAGAGACCCAGTACTTC. Translated, it gives CASSPGLEETQYF.

The genes are TRBV27 and TRBJ1-5, with D possibly being TRBD1 (5 bases). In germline, CDR1 is MNHEY, CDR2 SMNVEV (reference sequence). The V and J ends lost 4 bases and 7 bases respectively, with 8 bases between them. This CDR3 is built from 12 residues. The CDR3 DNA reads as TGTGCCAGCAGTTCAGGGTACCAGCCCCAGCATTTT. Translated: CASSSGYQPQHF.

The genes are TRBV2 and TRBJ2-1, with D possibly being TRBD1 (6 bases). The V end was cut by 2 bases, the J end by 4 bases, with 12 bases between. This CDR3 has 15 residues. In germline, CDR1 is SNHLY, CDR2 FYNNEI. The CDR3 sequence is CASSEWTARYNEQFF. CDR3 DNA: TGTGCCAGCAGTGAATGGACAGCGCGGTACAATGAGCAGTTCTTC.

The chain is built from TRBV5-4 and TRBJ2-3; weak D call: TRBD2 (7 bases). Looked up from germline, CDR1 is SGHNT and CDR2 is YYREEE (reference sequence). The V end was cut by 4 bases, the J end by 3 bases, with 21 bases between. This CDR3 spans 17 amino acids. CDR3 in amino acids: CASSKGPGGQETDTQYF. DNA of the CDR3: TGTGCCAGCAGCAAGGGTCCCGGGGGGCAGGAAACAGATACGCAGTATTTT.

This sequence joins TRBV6-5 and TRBJ2-3; no clear D gene. The ends were cut back, 7 bases at V and 0 bases at J, with 8 bases in the middle. The CDR3 is 13 amino acids. The V gene's germline CDR1 is MNHEY and CDR2 SVGAGI. The CDR3 region has the DNA TGTGCCAGCAAAGGGCCAAGCACAGATACGCAGTATTTT. Translated: CASKGPSTDTQYF.

The rearrangement joins TRBV7-2 to TRBJ2-2, with D uncertain. The V gene's germline CDR1 is SGHTA and CDR2 FQGNSA. CDR3 size: 14 residues. Trimming removed 5 bases at V and 1 base at J, with 8 bases between. The CDR3, as DNA: TGTGCCAGCAGCGCACCCCTGAACACCGGGGAGCTGTTTTTT. This sequence encodes CASSAPLNTGELFF.

V usage is TRBV21-1 and J usage is TRBJ2-7. TRBV21-1 is a recognized pseudogene. This CDR3 spans 19 amino acids. The CDR3 sequence is CASSPTPPTGTNFSYEQYV. In nucleotides, the CDR3 is TGTGCCAGCAGCCCCACTCCACCGACAGGGACTAATTTCTCCTACGAGCAGTACGTC.

The CDR3 here is CASSLGKVGAFF. The CDR3 DNA is TGTGCCAGCAGTTTAGGAAAGGTGGGAGCTTTCTTT. The genes are TRBV28 and TRBJ1-1; no clear D gene. Trimming left V 2 bases short and J 10 bases short, with 11 bases between. The CDR3 is 12 amino acids. Germline loops: CDR1 MDHEN, CDR2 SYDVKM. The variable domain in full, with the rest retrieved from reference TRBV28 and TRBJ1-1, is DVKVTQSSRYLVKRTGEKVFLECVQDMDHENMFWYRQDPGLGLRLIYFSYDVKMKEKGDIPEGYSVSREKKERFSLILESASTNQTSMYLCASSLGKVGAFFGQGTRLTVV.

The rearrangement uses TRBV2 and TRBJ1-3; D remains ambiguous. The CDR3 is made up of 13 amino acids. V was cut by 6 bases and J by 0 bases, with 6 bases left in between. CDR1 is SNHLY, CDR2 FYNNEI, per germline. DNA of the CDR3: TGTGCCAGCAGCCCTAGCTCTGGAAACACCATATATTTT. Its protein is CASSPSSGNTIYF.

V gene TRBV5-4 combines with J gene TRBJ2-3, with D perhaps TRBD2 (5 bases). Germline V gives CDR1 SGHNT, CDR2 YYREEE (reference sequence). CDR3 size: 14 residues. V was trimmed by 2 bases and J by 4 bases, leaving 11 bases between them. CDR3 amino acids: CASSFTTIADTQYF. CDR3 in DNA: TGTGCCAGCAGCTTCACGACTATCGCAGATACGCAGTATTTT.

The chain carries TRBV7-2 and TRBJ2-1; D is unresolved. The germline V gene has CDR1 SGHTA and CDR2 FQGNSA. V lost 5 bases and J lost 8, with 10 bases in between. The CDR3 contains 12 residues. The CDR3 reads CASSRHIDEQFF. The CDR3 DNA sequence: TGTGCCAGCAGCCGACACATCGATGAGCAGTTCTTC.

The CDR3 region is CASSPSSADSYEQYF. CDR3 in DNA: TGTGCCAGCAGCCCATCTAGCGCCGATTCCTACGAGCAGTACTTC. The rearrangement uses TRBV28 and TRBJ2-7, with a tentative D call TRBD2 (6 bases). CDR3 length: 15 residues. Germline CDR1 reads MDHEN; CDR2 reads SYDVKM. V dropped 6 bases and J dropped 1 base, with 16 bases sitting between them.

The rearrangement links TRBV15 to TRBJ1-4; 9 nucleotides line up with TRBD1. CDR1 and CDR2 from the germline V gene are LNHNV and YYDKDF (reference sequence). The CDR3 totals 14 residues. Trimming took 5 bases from V and 8 from J; bases not matched to a gene: 6. CDR3 sequence reads: CATSVRTGEEKLFF. For the CDR3, the DNA is TGTGCCACCAGCGTTAGGACAGGGGAAGAAAAACTGTTTTTT.

V gene TRBV19 combines with J gene TRBJ1-3, with no clear D. CDR3 size: 14 residues. Looked up from germline, CDR1 is LNHDA and CDR2 is SQIVND (reference sequence). Trimming pared 6 bases from V and 0 bases from J, leaving 9 bases between. CDR3 coding DNA: TGTGCCAGTAGCCATACCTCCTCTGGAAACACCATATATTTT. Its translation: CASSHTSSGNTIYF.